The TCR beta chain described here comes from a study of T cell responses to AZD1222 COVID-19 vaccine. Broader study findings: Most donors were white British and more were female, and clonal diversity was possibly underestimated.

Germline trimming cut 7 bases from V and 1 base from J; bases unmatched to any gene: 12. The CDR3 contains 16 residues. In germline, CDR1 is MDHEN, CDR2 SYDVKM. Worth noting for this clone: The antigen remains unidentified.

Assay used: immunoSEQ multiplex PCR; TCRdb lists only in-frame clones, some missing. The table records roughly 86,000 clones, 80% to 90% of them present only once. This rearrangement joins TRBV28 to TRBJ2-5, with 7 bases fitting TRBD2. The sequence was obtained from an adult in good health. Material: peripheral blood, obtained on day 0 of AZD1222 vaccination. CDR3 amino acids: CASKGRGSVTQETQYF. DNA of the CDR3: TGTGCCAGCAAGGGGCGCGGGAGCGTTACCCAAGAGACCCAGTACTTC.